This T cell receptor (beta chain) comes out of a study of PD-L1 blockade in urothelial cancer. Profiled with immunoSEQ multiplex PCR; TCRdb holds only in-frame clones, not every one. The sample has fewer than 50,000 clones; approximately 90% are singletons. Germline V lookup: CDR1 SGHTA, CDR2 FQGNSA. Trimming took off 8 bases at V and 5 bases at J, with 15 bases between the two ends. The CDR3 extends over 14 amino acids. The sequencing here drew on PBMCs, taken around atezolizumab (anti-PD-L1) treatment. V usage is TRBV7-2 and J usage is TRBJ2-2, with D possibly TRBD1 on 6 matching bases. The sequence derives from a man aged 55 to 70 with urothelial cancer. CDR3 sequence reads: CASSVQGITGELFF. The CDR3, as DNA: TGTGCCAGCTCCGTCCAGGGGATTACCGGGGAGCTGTTTTTT. Drawing the rest from reference TRBV7-2 and TRBJ2-2, the complete variable domain is GAGVSQSPSNKVTEKGKDVELRCDPISGHTALYWYRQSLGQGLEFLIYFQGNSAPDKSGLPSDRFSAERTGGSVSTLTIQRTQQEDSAVYLCASSVQGITGELFFGEGSRLTVL.